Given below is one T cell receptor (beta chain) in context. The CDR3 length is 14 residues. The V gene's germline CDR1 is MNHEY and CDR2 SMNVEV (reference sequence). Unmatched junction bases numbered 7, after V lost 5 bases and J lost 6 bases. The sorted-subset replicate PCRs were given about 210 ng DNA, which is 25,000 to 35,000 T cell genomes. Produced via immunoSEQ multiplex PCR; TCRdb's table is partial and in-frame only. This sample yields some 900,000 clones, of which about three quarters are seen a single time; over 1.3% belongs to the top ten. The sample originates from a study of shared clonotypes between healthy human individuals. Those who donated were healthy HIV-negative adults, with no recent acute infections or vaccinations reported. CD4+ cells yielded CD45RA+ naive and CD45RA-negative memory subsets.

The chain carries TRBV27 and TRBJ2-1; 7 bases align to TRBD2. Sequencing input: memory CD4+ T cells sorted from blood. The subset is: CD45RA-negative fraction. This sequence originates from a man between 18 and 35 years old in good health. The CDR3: CASSPRDYSNEQFF. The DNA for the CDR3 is TGTGCCAGCAGTCCCCGGGACTACTCCAATGAGCAGTTCTTC.